What follows describes a single T cell receptor (beta chain). Antigen: not known. This CDR3 region has 17 residues. The ends were cut back, 0 bases at V and 5 bases at J, with 20 bases in the middle. Germline V lookup: CDR1 SGHDN, CDR2 FVKESK. With baseline, cycle 4 day 1, and cycle 7 day 1 as timepoints, blood was sampled. This sample is part of a study of OX40 agonist ivuxolimab in advanced cancers. The repertoire was sequenced with immunoSEQ multiplex PCR; TCRdb's copy has only in-frame clones and lacks some. The sample holds fewer than 100,000 clones; roughly 92% are singletons and the top ten take roughly 6.4%. General study points: At 0.1 to 3.0 mg/kg and by week 6, clonal expansion occurred in CD4+ and CD8+ blood T cells.

This clonotype was sampled from an adult with an advanced solid tumor such as melanoma, head and neck, liver or kidney cancer. The V call is TRBV14, the J call TRBJ2-7, with D perhaps TRBD1 or TRBD2 (6 bases each). The sequenced sample was CD4+ or CD8+ T cells sorted from blood, obtained in a trial of the OX40 agonist ivuxolimab. The DNA of the CDR3 is TGTGCCAGCAGCCAAGAGAATAGGGGCCCGGGGGCCGACGAGCAGTACTTC. Protein sequence: CASSQENRGPGADEQYF.